This entry lists 20 T cell receptor beta chains sequenced from one sample in a study of blood T cell repertoires in COVID-19. Profiled with immunoSEQ multiplex PCR; TCRdb holds only in-frame clones, not every one. This sample has 270,000 or so clones, with roughly 91% found just once. Sequenced sample: peripheral blood. Source of these receptors: a woman aged 25 to 39 with COVID-19, enrolled during active disease.

The genes are TRBV10-2 and TRBJ2-7; no clear D gene. Germline CDR1 is WSHSY and CDR2 is SAAADI. V was trimmed by 4 bases and J by 0 bases, leaving 4 bases between them. CDR3 length: 12 amino acids. CDR3 sequence (DNA): TGCGCCAGCAGTGGGAGCTCCTACGAGCAGTACTTC. This gives the protein CASSGSSYEQYF.

The V and J genes are TRBV7-9 and TRBJ2-7, with D unclear. V was clipped by 1 base and J by 1 base, with 2 bases between them. Germline lookup yields CDR1 SEHNR and CDR2 FQNEAQ (reference sequence). The CDR3 has 12 residues. The CDR3, as DNA: TGTGCCAGCAGCTTAGTATCCTACGAGCAGTACTTC. Encoded protein: CASSLVSYEQYF.

The chain uses TRBV10-3 and TRBJ2-7; 15 bases are shared with TRBD2. Germline V gene sequence: CDR1 ENHRY, CDR2 SYGVKD. Trimming took 8 bases from V and 7 from J; bases not matched to a gene: 6. The CDR3 consists of 14 residues. The CDR3 DNA follows: TGTGCCATCTCCGGGACTAGCGGGGGGTTGGAGCAGTACTTC. This encodes CAISGTSGGLEQYF.

The chain couples TRBV7-2 to TRBJ2-3; TRBD1 might be the D (5 bases). The V and J ends lost 2 bases and 6 bases respectively, with 12 bases between them. This CDR3 has 14 residues. The germline V gene has CDR1 SGHTA and CDR2 FQGNSA. The CDR3 DNA is TGTGCCAGCAGCTTAAATGGGGCCCCGGATACGCAGTATTTT. Translating gives CASSLNGAPDTQYF.

This clone has more than one count but fewer than ten. This chain joins TRBV6-5 and TRBJ1-5, with D possibly being TRBD1 (6 bases). The CDR3 is 14 amino acids. Trimming cost V 2 bases and J 7 bases, with 12 bases left between them. CDR1 MNHEY and CDR2 SVGAGI come from the germline V gene. CDR3 DNA sequence: TGTGCCAGCAGTTACCGAGGGGGAGGGCAGCCCCAGCATTTT. It specifies CASSYRGGGQPQHF.

This chain uses TRBV10-2 with TRBJ1-2; D is perhaps TRBD1 (5 bases). V lost 2 bases, J lost 0 bases, and 10 bases lay in between. This CDR3 region has 15 residues. Germline CDR1 reads WSHSY; CDR2 reads SAAADI. CDR3 in DNA: TGCGCCAGCAGTGAGGGGGCGCTGACTAACTATGGCTACACCTTC. Translation gives CASSEGALTNYGYTF.

This clone was counted a single time. V and J are TRBV21-1 and TRBJ1-2; whether TRBD1, the table's D call, matches the DNA was not checked. TRBV21-1 is noted as a pseudogene. This CDR3 has 20 residues. CDR3 protein: CASNREGDRDTLTSNYGYTF. The CDR3 DNA follows: TGTGCCAGCAACCGAGAGGGGGATAGGGACACACTCACTTCTAACTATGGCTACACCTTC.

The J gene is TRBJ1-3, the V gene TRBV7-7, with D hard to call. Germline V gives CDR1 SSHAT, CDR2 FNYEAQ (reference sequence). The CDR3 is 15 amino acids. V lost 1 base and J lost 2, with 9 bases in between. The CDR3 sequence is CASSLGPGTGNTIYF. Written as DNA, the CDR3 is TGTGCCAGCAGCTTAGGCCCGGGAACTGGAAACACCATATATTTT.

This clone occurred once. The chain recombines TRBV5-1 with TRBJ1-3; maybe TRBD1 (5 bases). The CDR3 length is 16 residues. The germline CDR1 and CDR2 sequences are SGHRS and YFSETQ. The V end lost 4 bases, the J end lost 0 bases, and 14 bases lay between the germline ends. CDR3 sequence: CASSLEGVVSGNTIYF. The CDR3 DNA is TGCGCCAGCAGCCTGGAAGGGGTGGTCTCTGGAAACACCATATATTTT.

V and J are TRBV18 and TRBJ1-3; D is unresolved. Germline-derived CDR1 and CDR2 are KGHSH and LQKENI. With 2 bases removed from V and 0 bases from J, the gap between germline ends came to 14 bases. The CDR3 has 17 amino acids. CDR3 sequence (DNA): TGTGCCAGCTCACCAGGCCGAACGGGTTTCTCTGGAAACACCATATATTTT. Protein: CASSPGRTGFSGNTIYF.

The genes are TRBV18 and TRBJ2-7, with D possibly matching TRBD1 (5 bases). The germline V gene has CDR1 KGHSH and CDR2 LQKENI. The CDR3 runs 11 residues. Trimming stripped 11 bases from V and 8 bases from J, with 16 bases between. The CDR3, as DNA: TGTGCCGCCTCGATAAAGGGGAAGCAGTACTTC. This sequence encodes CAASIKGKQYF.

The chain uses TRBV18 and TRBJ1-1; D is unresolved. Germline loops: CDR1 KGHSH, CDR2 LQKENI. The CDR3 sequence is 14 residues long. V lost 3 bases and J lost 0, with 8 bases in between. CDR3 in amino acids: CASSPQVLNTEAFF. DNA for the CDR3: TGTGCCAGCTCACCGCAGGTCCTGAACACTGAAGCTTTCTTT.

This clone was counted once. The chain joins TRBV5-1 to TRBJ2-1; TRBD2 aligns across 13 bases. The CDR3 is 15 residues long. Looked up from germline, CDR1 is SGHRS and CDR2 is YFSETQ. Trimming took 3 bases from V and 10 from J; bases not matched to a gene: 7. The CDR3 protein is CASSSGTSGVGEQFF. The CDR3 DNA is TGCGCCAGCAGCTCCGGGACTAGCGGGGTAGGGGAGCAGTTCTTC.

This sequence joins TRBV19 and TRBJ2-5, with TRBD1 matching 8 bases. CDR3 length: 14 amino acids. Germline lookup yields CDR1 LNHDA and CDR2 SQIVND (reference sequence). V trimming: 6 bases; J trimming: 7 bases; junction bases outside the gene matches: 10. CDR3 sequence reads: CASSLIGQGATQYF. The CDR3 bases are TGTGCCAGTAGCTTAATCGGACAGGGTGCGACCCAGTACTTC.

The CDR3 loop is CASSLQRGAPQETQYF. DNA of the CDR3: TGCGCCAGCAGCCTTCAGCGGGGGGCCCCCCAAGAGACCCAGTACTTC. V is TRBV5-1 and J is TRBJ2-5, with 9 bases lining up with TRBD2. The CDR3 loop spans 16 amino acids. The germline CDR1 and CDR2 sequences are SGHRS and YFSETQ. V lost 4 bases to trimming and J lost 1 base; unmatched junction nucleotides: 8.

V is TRBV11-2 and J is TRBJ2-3; TRBD2 is a possible D gene (5 bases). Germline-derived CDR1 and CDR2 are SGHAT and FQNNGV. V was trimmed by 3 bases and J by 3 bases, leaving 13 bases between them. The CDR3 has 15 residues. CDR3 in amino acids: CASSLYLASTDTQYF. The DNA for the CDR3 is TGTGCCAGCAGCTTGTATCTAGCTTCGACAGATACGCAGTATTTT.

This chain links TRBV4-2 with TRBJ2-1, with TRBD1 matching over 9 bases. V lost 1 base, J lost 4 bases, and 5 bases stayed unmatched. Germline V gene data show CDR1 as LGHNA and CDR2 as YNFKEQ. There are 16 residues in the CDR3. The CDR3 bases are TGTGCCAGCAGCCAAGCCGGACAGGGGCTTTACAATGAGCAGTTCTTC. Translated, it gives CASSQAGQGLYNEQFF.

The V call is TRBV3-1 (or the pseudogene TRBV3-2), the J call TRBJ1-6, with D possibly matching TRBD1 (6 bases). Germline loops: CDR1 LGHDT, CDR2 YNNKEL (reference sequence). V lost 4 bases and J 9 bases, leaving 13 bases between the germline ends. The CDR3 totals 14 residues. The CDR3 reads CASSPIGGASPLHF. The CDR3 DNA sequence: TGTGCCAGCAGCCCTATTGGGGGGGCTTCACCCCTCCACTTT.

The genes are TRBV6-2 or TRBV6-3 and TRBJ1-2; a possible D gene is TRBD1 (5 bases). Germline V gene lookup returns CDR1 MNHEY and CDR2 SVGEGT. The CDR3 loop spans 16 amino acids. V lost 0 bases, J lost 4 bases, and 15 bases lay in between. CDR3 nucleotide sequence: TGTGCCAGCAGTTACTCGAGGAGGGGAAGCACCTATGGCTACACCTTC. It is translated as CASSYSRRGSTYGYTF.

The rearrangement uses TRBV9 and TRBJ2-3; 13 bases agree with TRBD2. The junction had 12 bases not matched to a gene; V was cut back by 3 bases and J by 5 bases. The CDR3 is 18 amino acids. Germline V gene lookup returns CDR1 SGDLS and CDR2 YYNGEE. The CDR3 sequence: CASSAARTSGGAIDTQYF. DNA of the CDR3: TGTGCCAGCAGCGCCGCACGGACTAGCGGGGGAGCGATAGATACGCAGTATTTT.